This T cell receptor beta chain came from a study of T cells in Graves' hyperthyroidism and ophthalmopathy. In regard to this clonotype: Its specificity is unknown.

CDR3 length: 16 amino acids. Germline V CDR1 and CDR2: MNHEY, SVGEGT. Losses at the gene ends were 5 bases for V and 3 bases for J; bases not matched to a gene: 11. Regions amplified from RNA transcripts were the TCR beta CDR3 regions. The HTBI primer set served for first-round RT-PCR of the TCR CDR3. TCRdb re-analysed the multiplex PCR reads in MiXCR, keeping a single row per CDR3 protein. The repertoire holds a few hundred thousand distinct CDR3 sequences, with about 22% as singletons. Study results and caveats: Most thyroid clonotypes expanded above 0.001 were also detected in blood.

Sequencing used blood. V gene TRBV6-2 or TRBV6-3 combines with J gene TRBJ2-7; 9 bases are a match to TRBD1. The source is a woman in her seventies with Graves' ophthalmopathy. CDR3 in amino acids: CASSQTQGATRYEQYF. The DNA for the CDR3 is TGTGCCAGCAGTCAAACACAGGGGGCGACGCGCTACGAGCAGTACTTC.